The next 13 T cell receptor beta chains were all read from a single sample in a study of response to subunit inactivated influenza vaccine (dated 2018 in TCRdb). The receptor library was made with RT-PCR. Sequencing instrument: Illumina HiSeq 2500. TCRdb handled the public reads itself, with Q25 trimming in fastp and clone calling in MiXCR, and kept productive beta chains. Rows are unified per CDR3 protein, each entry keeping the most common DNA and genes. Within this sample are approximately 250,000 distinct CDR3 sequences, with 9% to 15% of them counted one time only. The ten largest clonotypes hold approximately 7.8% of the sample. Sample: non-naive T cells sorted from PBMCs, taken approximately 15 days before vaccination. Sample cell subset or site, as interpreted from the label and publication: memory T cell fraction. The origin of the receptors is a man aged 45-65 years who received an inactivated influenza vaccine. Donor details come from another sample of the same person, matched by shared clones.

This clonotype was recorded many times. V is TRBV28 and J is TRBJ2-1; 8 bases line up with TRBD1. The germline gives CDR1 MDHEN, CDR2 SYDVKM. J lost 9 bases, V lost 5 bases, and 6 bases had no gene match. This CDR3 is built from 13 residues. This chain's CDR3 is CASSEDRVSEQFF. CDR3 nucleotide sequence: TGTGCCAGCAGTGAGGACAGGGTCAGTGAGCAGTTCTTC.

V is TRBV4-3 and J is TRBJ2-3; 9 bases line up with TRBD2. Trimming took 0 bases from V and 4 from J; bases not matched to a gene: 11. CDR3 size: 18 residues. Germline CDR1 LGHNA, CDR2 YSLEER. The CDR3 DNA is TGCGCCAGCAGCCAAGATTTCTCTCGCGGGAGGGGCTCAGATACGCAGTATTTT. Protein product: CASSQDFSRGRGSDTQYF.

This clonotype occurred many times. This chain connects TRBV20-1 to TRBJ2-6; D ambiguous. The V gene lost 3 bases and the J gene lost 4 bases, with 1 base spanning the gap. This CDR3 contains 11 residues. Germline lookup yields CDR1 DFQATT and CDR2 SNEGSKA (reference sequence). CDR3 nucleotide sequence: TGCAGTGCTAGCGGGGCCAACGTCCTGACTTTC. It is translated as CSASGANVLTF.

This clonotype occurred a few times. V gene TRBV18 combines with J gene TRBJ1-5; TRBD1 matches 7 bases. Germline lookup yields CDR1 KGHSH and CDR2 LQKENI. V dropped 3 bases and J dropped 6; count of bases not matched to a gene: 8. This CDR3 spans 15 amino acids. CDR3 region: CASSPGGHRGQPQHF. CDR3 DNA sequence: TGTGCCAGCTCACCGGGGGGGCACAGGGGTCAGCCCCAGCATTTT.

The chain joins TRBV30 to TRBJ2-7; D is perhaps TRBD1 (6 bases). V was cut by 1 base and J by 5 bases, with 9 bases left in between. The germline V gene encodes CDR1 GTSNPN and CDR2 SVGIG (reference sequence). This CDR3 has 12 residues. The CDR3 loop is CAWSGGRNEQYF. CDR3 DNA sequence: TGTGCCTGGAGTGGGGGGCGGAACGAGCAGTACTTC.

The chain joins TRBV28 to TRBJ1-2, with a possible D match to TRBD1 (5 bases). Germline loops: CDR1 MDHEN, CDR2 SYDVKM. The CDR3 length is 14 residues. V was shortened by 2 bases and J by 4 bases, with 11 bases between the two germline ends. The CDR3: CASSLKGVSYGYTF. In DNA form, the CDR3 reads TGTGCCAGCAGTTTAAAAGGGGTTAGCTATGGCTACACCTTC.

The chain links TRBV16 to TRBJ2-1; D may be TRBD2 (8 bases). Germline V gene data show CDR1 as KGHSY and CDR2 as FQNENV. The CDR3 runs to 14 residues. V lost 4 bases and J lost 7, with 14 bases in between. CDR3 protein: CASSPGRGRNEQFF. CDR3 DNA: TGTGCCAGCAGCCCCGGGAGGGGGCGAAATGAGCAGTTCTTC.

This clonotype showed up many times. V and J are TRBV29-1 and TRBJ1-2; maybe TRBD1 (5 bases). Deletions cut 4 bases from V and 0 bases from J, with 12 bases between. Germline assignment: CDR1 SQVTM and CDR2 ANQGSEA. This CDR3 contains 14 residues. The CDR3 region is CSVAVWGTNYGYTF. In nucleotides, the CDR3 is TGCAGCGTTGCTGTATGGGGGACTAACTATGGCTACACCTTC.

This clonotype was seen a few times. The chain couples TRBV5-1 to TRBJ2-2, with TRBD2 matching 7 bases. Trimming removed 3 bases from V and 0 bases from J; junction bases left unmatched: 5. The CDR3 sequence is 16 residues long. Germline-derived CDR1 and CDR2 are SGHRS and YFSETQ. CDR3 loop: CASSWPGTTNTGELFF. The CDR3 bases are TGCGCCAGCAGCTGGCCCGGGACTACGAACACCGGGGAGCTGTTTTTT.

A single count supports this clonotype. The chain joins TRBV19 to TRBJ2-3, with D possibly TRBD2 on 5 matching bases. Germline V gene sequence: CDR1 LNHDA, CDR2 SQIVND (reference sequence). CDR3 length: 15 amino acids. Trimming pared 6 bases from V and 0 bases from J, leaving 13 bases between. DNA of the CDR3: TGTGCCAGTAGGACTAATAGTTGGAGCACAGATACGCAGTATTTT. Its translation is CASRTNSWSTDTQYF.

This clonotype has more than one count but fewer than ten. The chain combines TRBV7-9 with TRBJ2-1; tentative D call: TRBD1 (6 bases). Germline loops: CDR1 SEHNR, CDR2 FQNEAQ (reference sequence). V gave up 5 bases and J gave up 7 bases, with 24 bases separating them. This CDR3 spans 17 amino acids. The CDR3 DNA is TGTGCCAGCAGCCCCCCCCGGGCAGGGGCGGCAATAAATGAGCAGTTCTTC. Amino acids: CASSPPRAGAAINEQFF.

This clonotype has a handful of counts. The V and J genes are TRBV6-1 and TRBJ2-7, with D possibly TRBD1 on 6 matching bases. Per germline, CDR1 MNHNS and CDR2 SASEGT. This CDR3 has 13 amino acids. Trimming stripped 5 bases from V and 2 bases from J, with 10 bases between. The CDR3, as DNA: TGTGCCAGCAGTAAGCGGACAGCCTACGAGCAGTACTTC. Amino acids: CASSKRTAYEQYF.

This clonotype was recorded many times. The chain employs TRBV7-2 and TRBJ1-2; TRBD1 is a possible D gene (5 bases). Deletions cut 5 bases from V and 3 bases from J, with 19 bases between. The CDR3 length is 16 residues. Germline assignment: CDR1 SGHTA and CDR2 FQGNSA. This CDR3 reads CASSLSSGQGDYGYTF. DNA for the CDR3: TGTGCCAGCAGCCTCTCGAGTGGGCAGGGCGACTATGGCTACACCTTC.